A selection of T cell receptor beta chains follows, all from one sample in a study of early T cells in non-severe SARS-CoV-2 infection. A single record per CDR3 protein comes from TCRdb applying MiXCR to the 5' RACE reads. The repertoire holds roughly 48,000 distinct CDR3 sequences, with 3.5% to 4.5% as singletons. Sequencing was done on a sample of whole blood. The receptors originated from an adult who was a healthcare worker with PCR-confirmed SARS-CoV-2 infection or an uninfected control (not recorded which). Each CDR3 is given with its conserved first and last residue. The order of the fields is J gene, D gene, clone size, V gene, CDR3 DNA, CDR3 protein. A D gene is named only where the DNA matches it firmly. The size of a clone is reported for some rows only, either as once, few or many, or as a class for expanded clones.

>TRBJ2-6|TRBD2|many|TRBV27
TGTGCCAGCAGTCCCGGGGGGTCTGGGGCCAACGTCCTGACTTTC
CASSPGGSGANVLTF
>TRBJ2-3|-|few|TRBV2
TGTGCCAGCAGTCCCCCTTGGGGCCGGGGACCCACAGATACGCAGTATTTT
CASSPPWGRGPTDTQYF
>TRBJ2-3|-|-|TRBV5-4
TGTGCCAGCAGCTTGGGCAGCGAAACAGATACGCAGTATTTT
CASSLGSETDTQYF
>TRBJ2-2|TRBD1|many|TRBV29-1
TGCAGCGTCCGACAGGGCCCCGGGGAGCTGTTTTTT
CSVRQGPGELFF
>TRBJ1-3|-|many|TRBV11-2
TGTGCCAGCAGCATCGGACCCAACACTGGAAACACCATATATTTT
CASSIGPNTGNTIYF
>TRBJ2-1|TRBD2|many|TRBV24-1
TGTGCCACCAGTGATTTAAGCGGGGGCTCCTACAATGAGCAGTTCTTC
CATSDLSGGSYNEQFF
>TRBJ1-1|-|many|TRBV5-1
TGCGCCAGCACCCCCCGAGCGGGGGGGGAAGGTCCACGCATTTACACTGAAGCTTTCTTT
CASTPRAGGEGPRIYTEAFF
>TRBJ2-5|-|many|TRBV29-1
TGCAGCGTACCGCCAGACGGGGAGACCCAGTACTTC
CSVPPDGETQYF
>TRBJ2-2|-|many|TRBV20-1
TGCAGTGCTAGTCCCGGGAGAGGCTACACCGGGGAGCTGTTTTTT
CSASPGRGYTGELFF
>TRBJ2-7|-|-|TRBV5-4
TGTGCCAGCAGCTTGCGCCCAGACAGTAACTACGAGCAGTACTTC
CASSLRPDSNYEQYF
>TRBJ1-2|-|few|TRBV10-3
TGTGCCATCAGTGCTGAGGGTTCCGACTATGGCTACACCTTC
CAISAEGSDYGYTF
>TRBJ2-2|TRBD1|few|TRBV6-6
TGTGCCAGCAGCCGGGACAGATCGAACACCGGGGAGCTGTTTTTT
CASSRDRSNTGELFF
>TRBJ1-5|-|many|TRBV19
TGTGCCAGTAGTATGGGGACTCTAGATCAGCCCCAGCATTTT
CASSMGTLDQPQHF
>TRBJ2-1|-|few|TRBV20-1
TGCAGTGCTATTTTTTCGGGACCGACCTGGGGGCAGTTCTTC
CSAIFSGPTWGQFF
>TRBJ1-5|-|many|TRBV6-1
TGTGCCAGCAGTGTTGAAGGCAGCAATCAGCCCCAGCATTTT
CASSVEGSNQPQHF
>TRBJ2-1|-|many|TRBV20-1
TGCAGTGCTAGAGATCCAGGGGATGAGCAGTTCTTC
CSARDPGDEQFF
>TRBJ1-2|TRBD1|many|TRBV6-5
TGTGCCAGCAGTAACGGACAGGGAATCCGAGGCTACACCTTC
CASSNGQGIRGYTF
>TRBJ1-1|TRBD1|many|TRBV5-1
TGCGCCAGCAGCTTGGACAGGGGCGCGGGGGCTTTCTTT
CASSLDRGAGAFF
>TRBJ1-1|-|many|TRBV20-1
TGCAGTGCCCCTTACGGGGGCACTGAAGCTTTCTTT
CSAPYGGTEAFF
>TRBJ1-2|TRBD1|many|TRBV5-1
TGCGCCAGCAGCTTGGCGTCCGGGGACAGTAACTATGGCTACACCTTC
CASSLASGDSNYGYTF
>TRBJ2-1|-|many|TRBV18
TGTGCCAGCTCACCACTCCTAGGGGGGTACAATGAGCAGTTCTTC
CASSPLLGGYNEQFF
>TRBJ2-1|TRBD2|many|TRBV10-2
TGCGCCAGCAGATCCAGCGGGGGCAATGAGCAGTTCTTC
CASRSSGGNEQFF
>TRBJ2-1|TRBD2|few|TRBV11-2
TGTGCCAGCAGCTTAGTAGCGGGAGCACCCTACAATGAGCAGTTCTTC
CASSLVAGAPYNEQFF
>TRBJ1-2|-|many|TRBV5-1
TGCGCCAGCAGCTTGGGACAAAACTATGGCTACACCTTC
CASSLGQNYGYTF
>TRBJ1-5|-|many|TRBV24-1
TGTGCCACCGGGACGGCCAACAATCAGCCCCAGCATTTT
CATGTANNQPQHF
>TRBJ2-1|-|-|TRBV7-2
TGTGCCAGCAAACAGGGCGTATACAATGAGCAGTTCTTC
CASKQGVYNEQFF
>TRBJ2-1|TRBD2|many|TRBV7-9
TGTGCCAGCAGCTTAGGTGGGACTATTCCAAATGAGCAGTTCTTC
CASSLGGTIPNEQFF
>TRBJ1-5|-|-|TRBV10-2
TGCGCCAGCAGTCAGTTCATCGGACGGGACAATCAGCCCCAGCATTTT
CASSQFIGRDNQPQHF
>TRBJ2-3|-|many|TRBV10-1
TGCGCCAGCAGCGAAGTTGCAGCGGGTATGGTGGCAGATACGCAGTATTTT
CASSEVAAGMVADTQYF
>TRBJ2-1|-|many|TRBV6-1
TGTGCCAGCATCAAGGTGAGGGCCCAAAATGAGCAGTTCTTC
CASIKVRAQNEQFF
>TRBJ1-5|TRBD1|many|TRBV6-2/TRBV6-3
TGTGCCAGCAGAGAACAGGGGGCGGGACAGCCCCAGCATTTT
CASREQGAGQPQHF
>TRBJ1-1|TRBD1|many|TRBV7-9
TGTGCCAGCAGCCTTGGACAGGGTGGGATGAACACTGAAGCTTTCTTT
CASSLGQGGMNTEAFF
>TRBJ2-3|-|-|TRBV29-1
TGCAGCGCGAATCAGCTGACGGGGGGCGCAGATACGCAGTATTTT
CSANQLTGGADTQYF
>TRBJ2-5|TRBD1|few|TRBV10-1
TGCGCCAGCAGTATGAGACAGGGGGCACTTGAGACCCAGTACTTC
CASSMRQGALETQYF
>TRBJ1-4|-|many|TRBV4-2
TGTGCCAGCAGCCAAGGTCCGGCAACTAATGAAAAACTGTTTTTT
CASSQGPATNEKLFF
>TRBJ1-1|-|many|TRBV5-8
TGTGCCAGCAACGAGCTGAGGGGCAGGACTGAAGCTTTCTTT
CASNELRGRTEAFF
>TRBJ2-3|TRBD2|few|TRBV14
TGTGCCAGCAGCCAAGATCTAGCGGGAGCTGGCACAGATACGCAGTATTTT
CASSQDLAGAGTDTQYF
>TRBJ2-5|-|many|TRBV7-8
TGTGCCAGCAGCTTAGTAGCGGTCCAAGAGACCCAGTACTTC
CASSLVAVQETQYF
>TRBJ2-2|-|many|TRBV25-1
TGTGCCAGCAGTGAATCGGAAGGAAATACGAACACCGGGGAGCTGTTTTTT
CASSESEGNTNTGELFF